The T cell receptor beta chain under discussion was sequenced for a study of cytomegalovirus exposure and HLA in healthy donors. As for the study in general: In an early release, HLA-typed donors contributed tens of millions of unique TCR sequences.

As regards this clone: As yet, its antigen is unknown.

Study-wide findings and caveats: Sequencing depth roughly uniform across donors was assumed in presence/absence analyses. Information on immune exposure was restricted to one variable (CMV serostatus). More clonal expansion characterized HLA-associated TCR beta chains than equally common others in a later analysis.

60 Vbeta and 13 Jbeta primers were used in PCR. The data were produced by immunoSEQ multiplex PCR, yet TCRdb's version contains in-frame clones alone and is incomplete. The sample consists of 220,000 or so clones, around four fifths of them appearing once. This receptor was obtained from a woman aged 35 to 49 in good health and CMV-seronegative. Sequencing used PBMCs.

The CDR3 bases are TGTGCCCATTCCCCCGGGCAGGGGTACGAGCAGTACTTC. This codes for CAHSPGQGYEQYF. This rearrangement joins TRBV30 to TRBJ2-7; weak D call: TRBD1 (6 bases). CDR1 and CDR2 (germline): GTSNPN, SVGIG (reference sequence). The CDR3 has 13 residues. The V end lost 8 bases, the J end lost 4 bases, and 18 bases lay between the germline ends.